This T cell receptor beta chain is from a study of cytomegalovirus exposure and HLA in healthy donors. Overall study context: Among the roughly 400 genotyped donors, 70% to 85% were placed in the Caucasian-associated ancestry cluster. Regarding the study as a whole: TCR beta V- and J-gene trimming was later associated with a missense DCLRE1C variant. It was shown in a later analysis that HLA-associated TCR beta chains were more clonally expanded than other, equally common chains.

CDR3 length: 15 amino acids. Germline values: CDR1 SGHRS, CDR2 YFSETQ. J was trimmed by 0 bases and V by 5 bases; bases with no gene match: 6. The PCR had 60 Vbeta and 13 Jbeta primers. Only in-frame clones appear in the TCRdb table, and some are missing; sequencing was by immunoSEQ multiplex PCR. The data contain some 150,000 clones, around three quarters of them singletons. For this clone: Its target is not known.

Sequencing was performed on PBMCs. The TCR was taken from a man in his forties or fifties in good health and CMV-seronegative. The chain employs TRBV5-1 and TRBJ2-5; 8 positions agree with TRBD2. The CDR3 is CASSRLARNQETQYF. Here the CDR3 DNA reads TGCGCCAGCAGTCGACTAGCGCGGAACCAAGAGACCCAGTACTTC.